The entry below describes one T cell receptor (beta chain). Noted time point: pretreatment peripheral blood. The data are from a study of PD-L1 blockade in urothelial cancer. As for the study in general: At some point between 2013 and 2015, patients got going on atezolizumab, taking 1,200 mg intravenously every 3 weeks. Males with bladder-origin urothelial cancer constituted most of the 29 patients. The authors examined blood 3 weeks (second dose) and 6 weeks after treatment start.

Generated by immunoSEQ multiplex PCR, the TCRdb table keeps only in-frame clones and is missing some. The sample has 50,000 to 55,000 clones; approximately 77% are singletons. The germline gives CDR1 MDHEN, CDR2 SYDVKM. The CDR3 totals 14 residues. The V end lost 3 bases, the J end lost 0 bases, and 9 bases lay between the germline ends. The rearrangement links TRBV28 to TRBJ2-7; the D is unclear. The sequence came from a man aged 65-85 years with urothelial cancer. The sample in question was PBMCs, obtained around atezolizumab (anti-PD-L1) treatment. CDR3 coding DNA: TGTGCCAGCAGTTTTTCAGCGTACTCCTACGAGCAGTACTTC. This gives the protein CASSFSAYSYEQYF.